The 19 T cell receptor beta chains presented below share a single source sample, sequenced in a study of cytomegalovirus exposure and HLA in healthy donors. Amplification used 60 Vbeta primers and 13 Jbeta primers. Profiling relied on immunoSEQ multiplex PCR, and the TCRdb table lists in-frame clones only, not all of them. The sample includes about 160,000 clones, roughly 80% seen only once; the top ten take roughly 3.7%. Sequencing was done on a sample of PBMCs. Receptors originate from a man aged 25 to 45 in good health and CMV-seropositive.

The chain recombines TRBV5-1 with TRBJ2-1; 11 bases are shared with TRBD2. Trimming removed 5 bases from V and 8 bases from J; junction bases left unmatched: 12. CDR1 is SGHRS, CDR2 YFSETQ, per germline. This CDR3 comprises 16 residues. The CDR3, as DNA: TGCGCCAGCAGAATGACTAGCGGGAACCCAGCAGATGAGCAGTTCTTC. This translates into CASRMTSGNPADEQFF.

There are a few counts of this clone. The V call is TRBV11-3, the J call TRBJ2-5; possibly TRBD1 for D (5 bases). This CDR3 spans 12 amino acids. Germline assignment: CDR1 SGHNT and CDR2 YENEEA. With 6 bases removed from V and 3 bases from J, the gap between germline ends came to 8 bases. In nucleotides, the CDR3 is TGTGCCAGCAGTCAGGGTAAAGAGACCCAGTACTTC. As protein: CASSQGKETQYF.

This chain joins TRBV6-1 and TRBJ1-5; TRBD1 aligns across 9 bases. The CDR3 contains 15 residues. Trimming took 6 bases from V and 7 from J; bases not matched to a gene: 10. Germline V lookup: CDR1 MNHNS, CDR2 SASEGT. Here the CDR3 reads CASRAGQGRGQPQHF. The CDR3 bases are TGTGCCAGCAGGGCCGGACAGGGGAGAGGACAGCCCCAGCATTTT.

This clone was recorded once. The chain has TRBV5-4 and TRBJ2-3; 12 bases are shared with TRBD2. Germline values: CDR1 SGHNT, CDR2 YYREEE (reference sequence). V lost 3 bases, J lost 4 bases, and 15 bases stayed unmatched. This CDR3 region has 19 residues. CDR3 coding DNA: TGTGCCAGCAGCTCGGGGCTGGGGGGGCTAGCGGGGGGGCCAGATACGCAGTATTTT. Translated, it gives CASSSGLGGLAGGPDTQYF.

This chain connects TRBV6-1 to TRBJ2-2; 9 bases are a match to TRBD1. Unmatched junction bases numbered 8, after V lost 3 bases and J lost 6 bases. This CDR3 has 16 residues. Per germline, CDR1 MNHNS and CDR2 SASEGT. CDR3 DNA: TGTGCCAGCAGTGACCTGACAGGGGGTTTCGCCGGGGAGCTGTTTTTT. Amino acids: CASSDLTGGFAGELFF.

The rearrangement joins TRBV2 to TRBJ2-5, with 7 bases fitting TRBD1. V shed 7 bases and J 1 base; nucleotides not matched to a gene: 3. Germline CDR1 is SNHLY and CDR2 is FYNNEI. The CDR3 is 13 amino acids. The CDR3 loop reads CASTAGGQETQYF. In DNA form, the CDR3 reads TGTGCCAGCACCGCAGGGGGCCAAGAGACCCAGTACTTC. Filled out from reference TRBV2 and TRBJ2-5, the complete variable domain reads EPEVTQTPSHQVTQMGQEVILRCVPISNHLYFYWYRQILGQKVEFLVSFYNNEISEKSEIFDDQFSVERPDGSNFTLKIRSTKLEDSAMYFCASTAGGQETQYFGPGTRLLVL.

The chain links TRBV10-1 to TRBJ1-1; D remains unclear. The CDR3 covers 14 residues. Trimming removed 4 bases at V and 1 base at J, with 10 bases between. Germline CDR1 WNHNN, CDR2 SYGVQD (reference sequence). The CDR3 protein is CASSGRGANTEAFF. The CDR3 DNA sequence: TGCGCCAGCAGTGGCCGGGGAGCGAACACTGAAGCTTTCTTT.

This chain joins TRBV5-1 and TRBJ2-6, with D possibly TRBD2 on 5 matching bases. Trimming cost V 1 base and J 2 bases, with 7 bases left between them. CDR1 and CDR2 from the germline V gene are SGHRS and YFSETQ. The CDR3 is made up of 15 amino acids. The chain's CDR3 is CASSLFGAGANVLTF. The CDR3 DNA sequence: TGCGCCAGCAGCTTGTTCGGGGCTGGGGCCAACGTCCTGACTTTC.

The chain couples TRBV12-5 to TRBJ2-3; TRBD2 might be the D (6 bases). V was clipped by 5 bases and J by 6 bases, with 12 bases between them. Looked up from germline, CDR1 is LGHNT and CDR2 is FRNRAP. CDR3 length equals 13 residues. This CDR3 is CASGHAGGDTQYF. The CDR3 bases are TGTGCTAGTGGTCATGCCGGAGGGGATACGCAGTATTTT.

The genes are TRBV7-9 and TRBJ2-1, with 7 nucleotides matching TRBD2. From germline, CDR1 is SEHNR and CDR2 FQNEAQ (reference sequence). The length of the CDR3 is 14 residues. With V trimmed by 2 bases and J by 6 bases, 4 bases remained unmatched. The CDR3 is CASSLKGRGNEQFF. CDR3 DNA: TGTGCCAGCAGCTTAAAGGGGAGGGGCAATGAGCAGTTCTTC.

This chain joins TRBV6-5 and TRBJ2-7, with 7 nucleotides matching TRBD1. After removal of 9 bases from V and 1 base from J, the junction contained 9 bases not matched to a gene. Germline CDR1 reads MNHEY; CDR2 reads SVGAGI. This CDR3 contains 14 residues. The CDR3 DNA sequence: TGTGCCAGGACCGGGACAGAGTCTTCCTACGAGCAGTACTTC. Protein sequence: CARTGTESSYEQYF.

The chain carries TRBV18 and TRBJ2-7; TRBD1 matches at 11 bases. This CDR3 comprises 16 residues. After removal of 0 bases from V and 4 bases from J, the junction contained 5 bases not matched to a gene. Germline V CDR1 and CDR2: KGHSH, LQKENI. The CDR3 protein is CASSPPGQGVGYEQYF. Written as DNA, the CDR3 is TGTGCCAGCTCACCACCGGGACAGGGGGTAGGTTACGAGCAGTACTTC.

This chain joins TRBV6-5 and TRBJ1-1; 10 bases line up with TRBD1. This CDR3 spans 15 amino acids. Germline values: CDR1 MNHEY, CDR2 SVGAGI. V gave up 6 bases and J gave up 1 base; unmatched junction bases: 5. The CDR3 bases are TGTGCCAGCAGGGAGACAGGGGGCTCGAACACTGAAGCTTTCTTT. Residues: CASRETGGSNTEAFF.

This chain uses TRBV5-6 with TRBJ2-3, with TRBD2 as a possible D gene (5 bases). The CDR3 covers 11 residues. Per the germline V gene, CDR1 is SGHDT and CDR2 is YYEEEE. The germline V and J ends were trimmed by 5 bases and 5 bases, with 6 bases remaining between them. CDR3 sequence reads: CASSEGDTQYF. The CDR3 bases are TGTGCCAGCAGTGAGGGAGATACGCAGTATTTT. Full variable domain (rest looked up from reference TRBV5-6 and TRBJ2-3): DAGVTQSPTHLIKTRGQQVTLRCSPKSGHDTVSWYQQALGQGPQFIFQYYEEEERQRGNFPDRFSGHQFPNYSSELNVNALLLGDSALYLCASSEGDTQYFGPGTRLTVL.

This rearrangement joins TRBV14 to TRBJ2-7; 7 bases line up with TRBD2. This CDR3 is 15 amino acids long. Germline loops: CDR1 SGHDN, CDR2 FVKESK. Unmatched junction bases numbered 6, after V lost 2 bases and J lost 2 bases. The CDR3 sequence: CASSQLGGEAYEQYF. In DNA form, the CDR3 reads TGTGCCAGCAGCCAATTGGGGGGGGAAGCCTACGAGCAGTACTTC. The entire variable domain, with the rest obtained from reference TRBV14 and TRBJ2-7, is as follows: EAGVTQFPSHSVIEKGQTVTLRCDPISGHDNLYWYRRVMGKEIKFLLHFVKESKQDESGMPNNRFLAERTGGTYSTLKVQPAELEDSGVYFCASSQLGGEAYEQYFGPGTRLTVT.

This clone is a singleton in its sample. This rearrangement joins TRBV27 to TRBJ2-7, with 9 nucleotides matching TRBD1. Germline V lookup: CDR1 MNHEY, CDR2 SMNVEV (reference sequence). The trim removed 5 bases at V and 6 bases at J, leaving 2 bases unmatched. The CDR3 loop spans 12 amino acids. Written as DNA, the CDR3 is TGTGCCAGCAGTACAGGGGGCTCCGAGCAGTACTTC. Translated, it gives CASSTGGSEQYF.

The chain carries TRBV4-1 and TRBJ2-3; no clear D gene. The V and J ends lost 1 base and 4 bases respectively, with 12 bases between them. Germline V gives CDR1 MGHRA, CDR2 YSYEKL. The CDR3 has 15 residues. CDR3 nucleotides: TGCGCCAGCAGCCAAGTTGGAACAGATCCAGATACGCAGTATTTT. Amino acid sequence: CASSQVGTDPDTQYF.

V is TRBV9 and J is TRBJ1-3, with 7 bases that match TRBD1. Germline lookup yields CDR1 SGDLS and CDR2 YYNGEE. The length of the CDR3 is 16 residues. Unmatched junction bases numbered 7, after V lost 0 bases and J lost 4 bases. CDR3 region: CASSVGSRDRGNTIYF. The CDR3 DNA sequence: TGTGCCAGCAGCGTAGGGTCCCGGGACAGAGGAAACACCATATATTTT.

This sequence joins TRBV5-1 and TRBJ2-3; D may be TRBD2 (6 bases). The CDR3 has 13 residues. The V and J ends lost 4 bases and 5 bases respectively, with 11 bases between them. Germline-derived CDR1 and CDR2 are SGHRS and YFSETQ. CDR3 coding DNA: TGCGCCAGCAGCCCTGGAGCGGGAGATACGCAGTATTTT. The encoded protein is CASSPGAGDTQYF.